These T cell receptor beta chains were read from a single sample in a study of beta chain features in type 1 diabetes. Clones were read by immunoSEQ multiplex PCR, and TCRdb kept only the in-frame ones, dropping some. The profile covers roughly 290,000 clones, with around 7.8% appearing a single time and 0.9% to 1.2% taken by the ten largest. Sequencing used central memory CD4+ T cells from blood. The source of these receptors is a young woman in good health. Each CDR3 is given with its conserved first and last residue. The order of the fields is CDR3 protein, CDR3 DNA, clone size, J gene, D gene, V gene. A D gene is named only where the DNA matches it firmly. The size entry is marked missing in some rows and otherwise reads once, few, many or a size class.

cdr3_aa: CAWSLLHLHGYTF
cdr3_nt: TGTGCCTGGAGTTTGTTACACCTGCATGGCTACACCTTC
clone_size: .
j_call: TRBJ1-2
d_call: .
v_call: TRBV30

cdr3_aa: CASSQDLMGLAFTGELFF
cdr3_nt: TGCGCCAGCAGCCAAGATTTAATGGGACTAGCGTTCACCGGGGAGCTGTTTTTT
clone_size: few
j_call: TRBJ2-2
d_call: TRBD2
v_call: TRBV4-1

cdr3_aa: CASSFRRAAAYGYTF
cdr3_nt: TGTGCCAGCAGTTTCCGTCGTGCCGCAGCCTATGGCTACACCTTC
clone_size: .
j_call: TRBJ1-2
d_call: .
v_call: TRBV28

cdr3_aa: CASSPSPGNSPLHF
cdr3_nt: TGTGCCAGCAGCCCTAGCCCCGGGAATTCACCCCTCCACTTT
clone_size: .
j_call: TRBJ1-6
d_call: .
v_call: TRBV9

cdr3_aa: CASSFPTSVHNEQFF
cdr3_nt: TGTGCCAGCAGCTTTCCGACTAGCGTTCACAATGAGCAGTTCTTC
clone_size: few
j_call: TRBJ2-1
d_call: TRBD2
v_call: TRBV5-6

cdr3_aa: CASSSPPGGARNEQYF
cdr3_nt: TGTGCCAGTAGTTCGCCCCCCGGGGGGGCCCGCAACGAGCAGTACTTC
clone_size: many
j_call: TRBJ2-7
d_call: TRBD2
v_call: TRBV19

cdr3_aa: CASTPDLGGEKLFF
cdr3_nt: TGTGCCAGCACTCCGGATTTAGGAGGCGAAAAACTGTTTTTT
clone_size: few
j_call: TRBJ1-4
d_call: .
v_call: TRBV6-6

cdr3_aa: CAWSKGAGVYGYTF
cdr3_nt: TGTGCCTGGAGTAAGGGGGCGGGAGTCTATGGCTACACCTTC
clone_size: few
j_call: TRBJ1-2
d_call: TRBD1
v_call: TRBV30

cdr3_aa: CASSLNGDNEQFF
cdr3_nt: TGTGCCAGCAGCTTGAACGGGGACAATGAGCAGTTCTTC
clone_size: few
j_call: TRBJ2-1
d_call: .
v_call: TRBV7-3

cdr3_aa: CASSYGTDEQFF
cdr3_nt: TGTGCCAGCTCGTATGGGACAGATGAGCAGTTCTTC
clone_size: .
j_call: TRBJ2-1
d_call: TRBD1
v_call: TRBV2

cdr3_aa: CASRQGPYSNQPQHF
cdr3_nt: TGTGCCAGCAGACAGGGCCCGTATAGCAATCAGCCCCAGCATTTT
clone_size: .
j_call: TRBJ1-5
d_call: .
v_call: TRBV6-1

cdr3_aa: CASSSTIYNEQFF
cdr3_nt: TGTGCCAGCAGCTCAACTATTTACAATGAGCAGTTCTTC
clone_size: few
j_call: TRBJ2-1
d_call: .
v_call: TRBV6-6

cdr3_aa: CASNLDQPPYEQYF
cdr3_nt: TGCGCCAGCAACCTTGACCAGCCCCCTTACGAGCAGTACTTC
clone_size: .
j_call: TRBJ2-7
d_call: .
v_call: TRBV5-1

cdr3_aa: CASSGGGAANTGELFF
cdr3_nt: TGTGCCAGCAGTGGCGGAGGGGCGGCGAACACCGGGGAGCTGTTTTTT
clone_size: many
j_call: TRBJ2-2
d_call: .
v_call: TRBV27

cdr3_aa: CASSWESETQYF
cdr3_nt: TGTGCCAGCAGCTGGGAATCAGAGACCCAGTACTTC
clone_size: .
j_call: TRBJ2-5
d_call: .
v_call: TRBV7-9

cdr3_aa: CASSVVAGLRETQYF
cdr3_nt: TGTGCCAGCAGCGTAGTGGCGGGTCTAAGGGAGACCCAGTACTTC
clone_size: few
j_call: TRBJ2-5
d_call: .
v_call: TRBV9

cdr3_aa: CASATSGLTYEQYF
cdr3_nt: TGTGCCAGCGCCACTAGCGGACTAACCTACGAGCAGTACTTC
clone_size: many
j_call: TRBJ2-7
d_call: TRBD2
v_call: TRBV2

cdr3_aa: CASSLIPRGEQYF
cdr3_nt: TGTGCCAGCAGCCTCATACCCCGGGGCGAGCAGTACTTC
clone_size: .
j_call: TRBJ2-7
d_call: .
v_call: TRBV9

cdr3_aa: CASMTGQQETQYF
cdr3_nt: TGTGCCAGCATGACAGGACAGCAGGAGACCCAGTACTTC
clone_size: few
j_call: TRBJ2-5
d_call: .
v_call: TRBV2

cdr3_aa: CASSREGQGYNEQFF
cdr3_nt: TGTGCCAGCAGCCGAGAGGGACAGGGATACAATGAGCAGTTCTTC
clone_size: .
j_call: TRBJ2-1
d_call: TRBD1
v_call: TRBV7-8

cdr3_aa: CASSQDRGGQETQYF
cdr3_nt: TGTGCCAGCAGCCAAGATAGGGGGGGTCAAGAGACCCAGTACTTC
clone_size: .
j_call: TRBJ2-5
d_call: .
v_call: TRBV5-4

cdr3_aa: CASSPPGIPSYNEQFF
cdr3_nt: TGTGCCAGCTCACCCCCAGGGATTCCCTCCTACAATGAGCAGTTCTTC
clone_size: many
j_call: TRBJ2-1
d_call: .
v_call: TRBV18

cdr3_aa: CASSFATHVLTF
cdr3_nt: TGTGCCAGCAGCTTCGCAACACACGTCCTGACTTTC
clone_size: many
j_call: TRBJ2-6
d_call: .
v_call: TRBV7-2

cdr3_aa: CASSRAAGANVLTF
cdr3_nt: TGTGCCAGCAGTCGGGCTGCTGGGGCCAACGTCCTGACTTTC
clone_size: many
j_call: TRBJ2-6
d_call: .
v_call: TRBV9

cdr3_aa: CASSFNQPQHF
cdr3_nt: TGTGCCAGCAGCTTTAATCAGCCCCAGCATTTT
clone_size: many
j_call: TRBJ1-5
d_call: .
v_call: TRBV7-3

cdr3_aa: CASSPPAGELGEQFF
cdr3_nt: TGTGCCAGCTCACCACCTGCGGGGGAGCTAGGAGAGCAGTTCTTC
clone_size: .
j_call: TRBJ2-1
d_call: TRBD2
v_call: TRBV18

cdr3_aa: CASSAQRGGRADTQYF
cdr3_nt: TGTGCCAGCAGTGCACAGCGGGGGGGCAGGGCAGATACGCAGTATTTT
clone_size: few
j_call: TRBJ2-3
d_call: TRBD2
v_call: TRBV28

cdr3_aa: CASSLAPTGALSEQYF
cdr3_nt: TGTGCCAGCAGCTTGGCACCGACAGGGGCCCTCTCCGAGCAGTACTTC
clone_size: many
j_call: TRBJ2-7
d_call: TRBD1
v_call: TRBV5-6

cdr3_aa: CASSSTPWSHSYNEQFF
cdr3_nt: TGTGCCAGCAGCAGCACCCCCTGGTCCCACTCCTACAATGAGCAGTTCTTC
clone_size: .
j_call: TRBJ2-1
d_call: .
v_call: TRBV5-6

cdr3_aa: CASSFGPLTEAFF
cdr3_nt: TGTGCCAGCAGCTTCGGCCCTCTCACTGAAGCTTTCTTT
clone_size: few
j_call: TRBJ1-1
d_call: .
v_call: TRBV7-2

cdr3_aa: CASSQVFSGAQETQYF
cdr3_nt: TGCGCCAGCAGCCAAGTCTTTTCGGGGGCCCAAGAGACCCAGTACTTC
clone_size: few
j_call: TRBJ2-5
d_call: .
v_call: TRBV4-3

cdr3_aa: CATSTGTREQYF
cdr3_nt: TGTGCCACCAGCACCGGGACTAGAGAGCAGTACTTC
clone_size: many
j_call: TRBJ2-7
d_call: TRBD2
v_call: TRBV15

cdr3_aa: CASSETSGSWTDTQYF
cdr3_nt: TGTGCCAGCAGTGAGACTAGCGGGAGTTGGACAGATACGCAGTATTTT
clone_size: .
j_call: TRBJ2-3
d_call: TRBD2
v_call: TRBV2

cdr3_aa: CASSPMTGSGANVLTF
cdr3_nt: TGTGCCAGCTCACCAATGACAGGGTCTGGGGCCAACGTCCTGACTTTC
clone_size: .
j_call: TRBJ2-6
d_call: TRBD1
v_call: TRBV18

cdr3_aa: CASSRGPIQETQYF
cdr3_nt: TGTGCCAGTAGCAGGGGTCCCATTCAAGAGACCCAGTACTTC
clone_size: few
j_call: TRBJ2-5
d_call: .
v_call: TRBV19

cdr3_aa: CASSMPFGNTEAFF
cdr3_nt: TGTGCCAGTAGTATGCCCTTCGGGAACACTGAAGCTTTCTTT
clone_size: .
j_call: TRBJ1-1
d_call: .
v_call: TRBV19

cdr3_aa: CASRLPAGGNTEAFF
cdr3_nt: TGTGCCAGCAGACTCCCAGCCGGGGGAAACACTGAAGCTTTCTTT
clone_size: few
j_call: TRBJ1-1
d_call: .
v_call: TRBV28

cdr3_aa: CASTRGQGNYGYTF
cdr3_nt: TGTGCCAGCACCCGAGGGCAGGGCAACTATGGCTACACCTTC
clone_size: many
j_call: TRBJ1-2
d_call: .
v_call: TRBV7-8

cdr3_aa: CASSLNYGAYNEQFF
cdr3_nt: TGTGCCAGCAGCTTGAATTACGGGGCCTACAATGAGCAGTTCTTC
clone_size: .
j_call: TRBJ2-1
d_call: .
v_call: TRBV7-2

cdr3_aa: CASHHRLGDQPQHF
cdr3_nt: TGTGCCAGCCATCATCGGTTGGGAGATCAGCCCCAGCATTTT
clone_size: many
j_call: TRBJ1-5
d_call: .
v_call: TRBV28

cdr3_aa: CASSERGENTEAFF
cdr3_nt: TGTGCCAGCAGCGAGCGGGGGGAGAACACTGAAGCTTTCTTT
clone_size: .
j_call: TRBJ1-1
d_call: .
v_call: TRBV7-9

cdr3_aa: CSASHQHAFF
cdr3_nt: TGCAGTGCTAGCCACCAGCACGCTTTCTTT
clone_size: many
j_call: TRBJ1-1
d_call: .
v_call: TRBV20-1

cdr3_aa: CASSLEAGRTFGYTF
cdr3_nt: TGTGCCAGCAGCTTGGAAGCAGGGAGGACGTTTGGCTACACCTTC
clone_size: .
j_call: TRBJ1-2
d_call: .
v_call: TRBV5-6

cdr3_aa: CASSLNRELFF
cdr3_nt: TGCGCCAGCAGCTTGAACAGGGAGCTGTTTTTT
clone_size: few
j_call: TRBJ2-2
d_call: .
v_call: TRBV5-1

cdr3_aa: CARTPGNRGELFF
cdr3_nt: TGTGCCCGGACTCCAGGGAATCGAGGGGAGCTGTTTTTT
clone_size: .
j_call: TRBJ2-2
d_call: .
v_call: TRBV9

cdr3_aa: CASSPPSGTDTQYF
cdr3_nt: TGTGCCAGCTCACCACCTAGCGGCACAGATACGCAGTATTTT
clone_size: few
j_call: TRBJ2-3
d_call: .
v_call: TRBV18

cdr3_aa: CASSQDQLTSGANVLTF
cdr3_nt: TGCGCCAGCAGCCAAGATCAGCTTACCTCTGGGGCCAACGTCCTGACTTTC
clone_size: .
j_call: TRBJ2-6
d_call: .
v_call: TRBV4-3

cdr3_aa: CASSVTSTAYGYTF
cdr3_nt: TGTGCCAGCAGCGTAACGTCGACAGCCTATGGCTACACCTTC
clone_size: .
j_call: TRBJ1-2
d_call: .
v_call: TRBV9

cdr3_aa: CASSSGPGRGEPQHF
cdr3_nt: TGTGCCAGCAGCTCCGGACCAGGGCGGGGTGAGCCCCAGCATTTT
clone_size: many
j_call: TRBJ1-5
d_call: .
v_call: TRBV7-2

cdr3_aa: CATGLAGAQGAQYF
cdr3_nt: TGTGCCACGGGACTAGCGGGAGCCCAGGGGGCGCAGTATTTT
clone_size: .
j_call: TRBJ2-3
d_call: TRBD2
v_call: TRBV10-3

cdr3_aa: CASTGPNTGELFF
cdr3_nt: TGTGCCAGCACCGGTCCGAACACCGGGGAGCTGTTTTTT
clone_size: few
j_call: TRBJ2-2
d_call: .
v_call: TRBV28

cdr3_aa: CASSRGSGYGYTF
cdr3_nt: TGCGCCAGCAGCCGGGGATCCGGCTATGGCTACACCTTC
clone_size: few
j_call: TRBJ1-2
d_call: .
v_call: TRBV5-4

cdr3_aa: CAIRDREEGTEAFF
cdr3_nt: TGTGCCATCAGGGACAGGGAGGAAGGCACTGAAGCTTTCTTT
clone_size: few
j_call: TRBJ1-1
d_call: TRBD1
v_call: TRBV10-3

cdr3_aa: CASSSRLAGGNEQFF
cdr3_nt: TGCGCCAGCAGCTCGAGACTAGCGGGGGGAAATGAGCAGTTCTTC
clone_size: few
j_call: TRBJ2-1
d_call: TRBD2
v_call: TRBV5-1

cdr3_aa: CASSPHHRTDTQYF
cdr3_nt: TGTGCCAGCTCACCACACCACCGCACAGATACGCAGTATTTT
clone_size: few
j_call: TRBJ2-3
d_call: .
v_call: TRBV18

cdr3_aa: CASRTSGSTDTQYF
cdr3_nt: TGCGCCAGCAGAACTAGCGGGAGCACAGATACGCAGTATTTT
clone_size: few
j_call: TRBJ2-3
d_call: TRBD2
v_call: TRBV5-1

cdr3_aa: CASSPSGGVGRPQHF
cdr3_nt: TGTGCCAGTAGTCCTTCAGGTGGGGTGGGTAGGCCCCAGCATTTT
clone_size: .
j_call: TRBJ1-5
d_call: .
v_call: TRBV19

cdr3_aa: CASSLELNYGYTF
cdr3_nt: TGCGCCAGCAGCTTGGAGCTTAACTATGGCTACACCTTC
clone_size: many
j_call: TRBJ1-2
d_call: .
v_call: TRBV5-1

cdr3_aa: CSVEDYRADTQYF
cdr3_nt: TGCAGCGTTGAAGATTATCGGGCAGATACGCAGTATTTT
clone_size: few
j_call: TRBJ2-3
d_call: .
v_call: TRBV29-1

cdr3_aa: CASSLGGIRTDTQYF
cdr3_nt: TGCGCCAGCAGCTTGGGGGGGATACGGACAGATACGCAGTATTTT
clone_size: .
j_call: TRBJ2-3
d_call: .
v_call: TRBV5-1